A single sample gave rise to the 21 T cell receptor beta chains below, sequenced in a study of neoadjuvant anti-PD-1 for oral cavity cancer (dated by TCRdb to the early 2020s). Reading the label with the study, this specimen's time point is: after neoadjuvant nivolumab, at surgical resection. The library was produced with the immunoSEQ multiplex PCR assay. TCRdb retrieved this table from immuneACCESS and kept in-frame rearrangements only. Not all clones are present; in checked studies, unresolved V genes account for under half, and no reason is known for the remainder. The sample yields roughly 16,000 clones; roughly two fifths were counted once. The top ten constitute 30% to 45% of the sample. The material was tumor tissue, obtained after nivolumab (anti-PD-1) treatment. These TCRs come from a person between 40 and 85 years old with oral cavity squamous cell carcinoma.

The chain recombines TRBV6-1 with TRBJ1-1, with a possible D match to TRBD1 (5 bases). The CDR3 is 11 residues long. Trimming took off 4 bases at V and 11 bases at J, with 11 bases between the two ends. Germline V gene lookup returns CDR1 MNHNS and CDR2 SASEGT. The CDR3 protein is CASSGDLMAFF. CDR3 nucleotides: TGTGCCAGCAGTGGGGACCTAATGGCTTTCTTT.

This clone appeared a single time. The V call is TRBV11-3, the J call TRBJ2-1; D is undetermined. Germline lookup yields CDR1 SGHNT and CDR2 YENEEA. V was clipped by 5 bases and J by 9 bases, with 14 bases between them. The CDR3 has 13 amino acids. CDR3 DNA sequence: TGTGCCAGCAGCCGATTCTTAGAGAGTGAGCAGTTCTTC. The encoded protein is CASSRFLESEQFF.

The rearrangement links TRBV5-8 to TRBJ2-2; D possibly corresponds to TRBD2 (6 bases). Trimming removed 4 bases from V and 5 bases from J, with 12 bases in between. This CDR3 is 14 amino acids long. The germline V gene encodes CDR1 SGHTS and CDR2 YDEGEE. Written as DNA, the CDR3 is TGTGCCAGCAGCCAAGAGGAGGGGACCGGGGAGCTGTTTTTT. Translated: CASSQEEGTGELFF.

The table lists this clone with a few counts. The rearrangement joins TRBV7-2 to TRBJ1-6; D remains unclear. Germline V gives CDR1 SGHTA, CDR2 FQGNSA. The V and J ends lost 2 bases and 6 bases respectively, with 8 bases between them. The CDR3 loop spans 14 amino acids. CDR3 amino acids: CASSLKATNSPLHF. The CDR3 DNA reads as TGTGCCAGCAGCTTAAAAGCCACTAATTCACCCCTCCACTTT.

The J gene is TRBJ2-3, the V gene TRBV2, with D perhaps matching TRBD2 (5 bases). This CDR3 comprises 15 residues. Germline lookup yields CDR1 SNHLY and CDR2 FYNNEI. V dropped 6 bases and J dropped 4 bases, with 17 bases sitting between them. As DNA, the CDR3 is TGTGCCAGCAGCTTATGGGGAGCGGTCGCAGATACGCAGTATTTT. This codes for CASSLWGAVADTQYF. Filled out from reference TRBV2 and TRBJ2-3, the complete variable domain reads EPEVTQTPSHQVTQMGQEVILRCVPISNHLYFYWYRQILGQKVEFLVSFYNNEISEKSEIFDDQFSVERPDGSNFTLKIRSTKLEDSAMYFCASSLWGAVADTQYFGPGTRLTVL.

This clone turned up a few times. CDR3 amino acids: CASSLGTDTQYF. CDR3 DNA sequence: TGTGCCAGCAGCTTAGGCACAGATACGCAGTATTTT. This chain connects TRBV7-2 to TRBJ2-3, with D unclear. The CDR3 runs to 12 residues. V lost 1 base and J lost 1, with 0 bases in between. Per germline, CDR1 SGHTA and CDR2 FQGNSA.

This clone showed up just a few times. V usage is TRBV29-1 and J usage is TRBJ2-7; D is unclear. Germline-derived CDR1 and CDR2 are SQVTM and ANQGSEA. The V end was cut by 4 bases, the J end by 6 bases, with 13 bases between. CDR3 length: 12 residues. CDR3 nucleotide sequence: TGCAGCGTTGTCTCTAAGCAGGTCGAGCAGTACTTC. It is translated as CSVVSKQVEQYF.

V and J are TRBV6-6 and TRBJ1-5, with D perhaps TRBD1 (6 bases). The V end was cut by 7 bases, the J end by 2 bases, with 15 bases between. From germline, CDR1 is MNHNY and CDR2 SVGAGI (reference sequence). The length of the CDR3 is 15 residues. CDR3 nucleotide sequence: TGTGCCAGCACTGACAGGCCCTCAGGCAATCAGCCCCAGCATTTT. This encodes CASTDRPSGNQPQHF.

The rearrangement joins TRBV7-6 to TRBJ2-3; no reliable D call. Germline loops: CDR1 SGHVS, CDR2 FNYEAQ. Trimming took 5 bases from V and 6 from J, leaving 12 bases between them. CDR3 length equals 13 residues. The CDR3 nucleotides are TGTGCCAGCAGCACCTCGACGAGGGATACGCAGTATTTT. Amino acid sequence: CASSTSTRDTQYF.

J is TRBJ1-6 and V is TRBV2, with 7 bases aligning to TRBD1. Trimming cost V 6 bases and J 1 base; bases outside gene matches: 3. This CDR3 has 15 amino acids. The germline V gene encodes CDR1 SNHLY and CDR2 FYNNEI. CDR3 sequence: CASRSGGSYNSPLHF. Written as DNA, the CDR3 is TGTGCCAGCAGATCAGGGGGATCCTATAATTCACCCCTCCACTTT.

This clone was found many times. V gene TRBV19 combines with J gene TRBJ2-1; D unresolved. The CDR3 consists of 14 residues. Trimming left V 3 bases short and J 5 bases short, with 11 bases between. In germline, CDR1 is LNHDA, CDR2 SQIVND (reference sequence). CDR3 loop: CASSMGLIHNEQFF. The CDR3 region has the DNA TGTGCCAGTAGTATGGGATTGATTCACAATGAGCAGTTCTTC. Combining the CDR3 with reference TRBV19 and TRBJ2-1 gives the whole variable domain DGGITQSPKYLFRKEGQNVTLSCEQNLNHDAMYWYRQDPGQGLRLIYYSQIVNDFQKGDIAEGYSVSREKKESFPLTVTSAQKNPTAFYLCASSMGLIHNEQFFGPGTRLTVL.

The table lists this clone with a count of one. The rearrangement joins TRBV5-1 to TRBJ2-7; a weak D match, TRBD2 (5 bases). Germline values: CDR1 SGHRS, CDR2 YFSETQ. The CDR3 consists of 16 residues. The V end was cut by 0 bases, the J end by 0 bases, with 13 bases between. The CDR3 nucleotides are TGCGCCAGCAGCTTGGGATTTGACGGAGGCTCCTACGAGCAGTACTTC. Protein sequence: CASSLGFDGGSYEQYF.

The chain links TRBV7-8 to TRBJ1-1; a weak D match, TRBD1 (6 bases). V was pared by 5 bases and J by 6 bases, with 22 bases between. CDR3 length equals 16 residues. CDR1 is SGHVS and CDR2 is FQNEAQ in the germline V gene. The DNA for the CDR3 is TGTGCCAGCAGCCCGTCCGGGTGGGGGCCCGAGCCTGAAGCTTTCTTT. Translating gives CASSPSGWGPEPEAFF.

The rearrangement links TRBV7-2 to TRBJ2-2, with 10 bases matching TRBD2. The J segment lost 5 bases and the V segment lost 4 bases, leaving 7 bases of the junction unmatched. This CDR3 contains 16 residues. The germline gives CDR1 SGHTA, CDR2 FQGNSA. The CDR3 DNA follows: TGTGCCAGCAGCTCCCCGGGACTAGCGAGAACCGGGGAGCTGTTTTTT. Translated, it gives CASSSPGLARTGELFF.

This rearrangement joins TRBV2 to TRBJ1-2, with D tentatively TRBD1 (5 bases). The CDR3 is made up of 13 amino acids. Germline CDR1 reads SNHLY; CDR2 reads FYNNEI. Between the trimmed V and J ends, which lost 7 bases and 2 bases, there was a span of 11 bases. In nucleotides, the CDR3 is TGTGCCAGCACCCCGGGACCAAACTATGGCTACACCTTC. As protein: CASTPGPNYGYTF.

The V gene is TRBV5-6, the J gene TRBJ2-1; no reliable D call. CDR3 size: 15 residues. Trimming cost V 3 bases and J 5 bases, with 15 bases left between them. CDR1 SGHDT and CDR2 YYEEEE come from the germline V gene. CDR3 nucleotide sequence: TGTGCCAGCAGCTGGGATTACACCTTAAACAATGAGCAGTTCTTC. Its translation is CASSWDYTLNNEQFF.

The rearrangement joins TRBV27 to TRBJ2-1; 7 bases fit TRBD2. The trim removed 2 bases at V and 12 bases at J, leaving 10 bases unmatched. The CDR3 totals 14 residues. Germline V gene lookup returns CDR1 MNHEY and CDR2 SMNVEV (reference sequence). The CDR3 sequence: CASSLHGGKDRQFF. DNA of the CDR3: TGTGCCAGCAGTTTACACGGGGGGAAGGACCGGCAGTTCTTC.

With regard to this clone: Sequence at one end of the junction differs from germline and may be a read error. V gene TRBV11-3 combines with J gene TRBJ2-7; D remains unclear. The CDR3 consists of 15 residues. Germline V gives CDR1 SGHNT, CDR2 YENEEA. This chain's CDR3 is CASSLDRQPSYEQYF. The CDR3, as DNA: TGTGCCAGCAGCCTAGACCGGCAACCATCCTACGAGCAGTACTTC.

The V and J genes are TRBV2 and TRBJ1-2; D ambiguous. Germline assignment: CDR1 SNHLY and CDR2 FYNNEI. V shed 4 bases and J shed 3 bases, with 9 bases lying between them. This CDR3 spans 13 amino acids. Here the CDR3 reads CASSAGSYYGYTF. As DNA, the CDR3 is TGTGCCAGCAGTGCAGGATCCTACTATGGCTACACCTTC.

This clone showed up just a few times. The DNA of the CDR3 is TGCGCCAGCAGCCAAGAAGTAAGGGGTGAAAAACTGTTTTTT. Residues: CASSQEVRGEKLFF. J is TRBJ1-4 and V is TRBV4-1; weak D call: TRBD1 (5 bases). The CDR3 runs to 14 residues. Trimming took off 0 bases at V and 7 bases at J, with 9 bases between the two ends. Germline V gene lookup returns CDR1 MGHRA and CDR2 YSYEKL.

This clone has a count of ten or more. For the CDR3, the DNA is TGTGCCAGCAGCTTAGATTCTGGAGACATCTCACCCCTCCACTTT. The encoded protein is CASSLDSGDISPLHF. This rearrangement joins TRBV11-2 to TRBJ1-6, with D uncertain. This CDR3 region has 15 residues. The germline V gene has CDR1 SGHAT and CDR2 FQNNGV. Deletions cut 0 bases from V and 10 bases from J, with 13 bases between.